The 17 T cell receptor beta chains below were found in one sample sequenced in a study of Graves' ophthalmopathy and Graves' hyperthyroidism. Beta-chain TCR CDR3 regions were amplified from RNA transcripts. Investigators did first-round RT-PCR with HTBI primers, then second-round multiplex PCR. Each CDR3 protein gets one entry after TCRdb re-called the multiplex PCR reads with MiXCR. Among approximately 1.2 million distinct CDR3 sequences listed, about 38% were seen once. Sequencing input: peripheral blood or thyroid tissue (not recorded which). Receptors originate from an adult man with Graves' hyperthyroidism.

This chain connects TRBV11-2 to TRBJ2-7; D is unresolved. Trimming took off 8 bases at V and 3 bases at J, with 17 bases between the two ends. This CDR3 contains 14 residues. CDR1 is SGHAT, CDR2 FQNNGV, per germline. The CDR3 DNA sequence: TGTGCCAGCGTTGGCCCCCCAGACAACTACGAGCAGTACTTC. This sequence encodes CASVGPPDNYEQYF.

Many counts were recorded for this clonotype. The chain uses TRBV15 and TRBJ1-2, with 10 bases identical to TRBD1. The CDR3 is 14 residues long. Per germline, CDR1 LNHNV and CDR2 YYDKDF (reference sequence). V was clipped by 6 bases and J by 7 bases; unmatched bases: 8. The CDR3 coding sequence is TGTGCCACCAGGGCGCCGGGACAGGGGCCTGGCTACACCTTC. Translation gives CATRAPGQGPGYTF. The full variable domain, completed using reference TRBV15 and TRBJ1-2, is DAMVIQNPRYQVTQFGKPVTLSCSQTLNHNVMYWYQQKSSQAPKLLFHYYDKDFNNEADTPDNFQSRRPNTSFCFLDIRSPGLGDTAMYLCATRAPGQGPGYTFGSGTRLTVV.

This clonotype was counted a few times. The rearrangement links TRBV20-1 to TRBJ1-2; tentatively, D is TRBD1 (6 bases). The CDR3 is 15 amino acids. V was shortened by 3 bases and J by 3 bases, with 17 bases between the two germline ends. Per germline, CDR1 DFQATT and CDR2 SNEGSKA (reference sequence). The DNA of the CDR3 is TGCAGTGCTAGCACGGACAGACTGGTCGACTATGGCTACACCTTC. Its protein is CSASTDRLVDYGYTF.

The chain couples TRBV7-8 to TRBJ2-3; D gene ambiguous. This CDR3 comprises 15 residues. The germline V gene has CDR1 SGHVS and CDR2 FQNEAQ. Trimming stripped 1 base from V and 2 bases from J, with 10 bases between. Written as DNA, the CDR3 is TGTGCCAGCAGCTTAGAAAGCCTAGACACAGATACGCAGTATTTT. The encoded protein is CASSLESLDTDTQYF. Full variable domain (remainder filled in from reference TRBV7-8 and TRBJ2-3): GAGVSQSPRYKVAKRGQDVALRCDPISGHVSLFWYQQALGQGPEFLTYFQNEAQLDKSGLPSDRFFAERPEGSVSTLKIQRTQQEDSAVYLCASSLESLDTDTQYFGPGTRLTVL.

The chain joins TRBV7-9 to TRBJ1-1; TRBD1 agrees at 7 bases. The CDR3 sequence is 16 residues long. Looked up from germline, CDR1 is SEHNR and CDR2 is FQNEAQ (reference sequence). V was pared by 7 bases and J by 4 bases, with 15 bases of the junction left unmatched. This CDR3 reads CASKKTGWVVGTEAFF. Written as DNA, the CDR3 is TGTGCCAGCAAGAAGACAGGGTGGGTAGTAGGCACTGAAGCTTTCTTT.

In regard to this clonotype: A clone one base away is much larger, so this may be a read error. The CDR3 nucleotides are TGCAATGCTAGGATTTCAGGGGGCGCGGACTATGGCTACACCTTC. It codes for CNARISGGADYGYTF. The chain has TRBV20-1 and TRBJ1-2; 8 bases fit TRBD1. The CDR3 length is 15 residues. CDR1 DFQATT and CDR2 SNEGSKA come from the germline V gene (reference sequence).

This clonotype was counted ten times or more. This chain connects TRBV7-9 to TRBJ2-7, with D possibly matching TRBD1 (5 bases). CDR3 length: 16 residues. Germline CDR1 is SEHNR and CDR2 is FQNEAQ (reference sequence). V shed 2 bases and J shed 5 bases, with 19 bases lying between them. The chain's CDR3 is CASSLPHQGIDHEQYF. The CDR3 bases are TGTGCCAGCAGCTTACCCCACCAGGGAATAGACCACGAGCAGTACTTC.

The V and J genes are TRBV19 and TRBJ2-7; 9 positions agree with TRBD1. Germline lookup yields CDR1 LNHDA and CDR2 SQIVND (reference sequence). The CDR3 length is 16 residues. V trimming: 6 bases; J trimming: 0 bases; junction bases outside the gene matches: 9. CDR3 residues: CASRMTGDRDSYEQYF. The CDR3 nucleotides read TGTGCCAGTAGGATGACAGGGGACAGGGACTCCTACGAGCAGTACTTC.

This chain joins TRBV7-2 and TRBJ1-1; the D is unclear. CDR1 is SGHTA and CDR2 is FQGNSA in the germline V gene. The germline V and J ends were trimmed by 3 bases and 0 bases, with 17 bases remaining between them. CDR3 length: 17 residues. The CDR3 sequence is CASSLFSPGIVNTEAFF. CDR3 bases: TGTGCCAGCAGCTTGTTCAGTCCGGGAATAGTGAACACTGAAGCTTTCTTT.

This clonotype was detected many times. In DNA form, the CDR3 reads TGTGCCAGCAGTGAAAGGGTTACCGGGGAGCTGTTTTTT. Translated: CASSERVTGELFF. The chain combines TRBV2 with TRBJ2-2; D unclear. This CDR3 is 13 amino acids long. V was cut by 2 bases and J by 5 bases, with 6 bases left in between. Germline loops: CDR1 SNHLY, CDR2 FYNNEI.

CDR3 in DNA: TGTGCCAGCAGCTTTTCGGACTTATACACCGGGGAGCTGTTTTTT. Translation gives CASSFSDLYTGELFF. The chain employs TRBV7-2 and TRBJ2-2; perhaps TRBD2 as D (5 bases). CDR1 is SGHTA, CDR2 FQGNSA, per germline. The CDR3 is 15 residues long. Trimming cost V 3 bases and J 3 bases, with 11 bases left between them. The variable domain in full, with the rest retrieved from reference TRBV7-2 and TRBJ2-2, is GAGVSQSPSNKVTEKGKDVELRCDPISGHTALYWYRQSLGQGLEFLIYFQGNSAPDKSGLPSDRFSAERTGGSVSTLTIQRTQQEDSAVYLCASSFSDLYTGELFFGEGSRLTVL.

This clonotype has just a few counts. A single base separates this from a much larger clone, so it may be a read error. The rearrangement uses TRBV20-1 and TRBJ1-4; D ambiguous. Deletions cut 1 base from V and 8 bases from J, with 5 bases between. Germline CDR1 and CDR2: DFQATT and SNEGSKA (reference sequence). This CDR3 comprises 11 residues. The CDR3 DNA reads as TGCAGTGCTAGAGGGACCGAAAAACTGTTTTTT. The encoded protein is CSARGTEKLFF.

This clonotype was detected ten times or more. This sequence joins TRBV10-3 and TRBJ2-7, with 8 bases identical to TRBD1. This CDR3 has 13 amino acids. The germline V gene encodes CDR1 ENHRY and CDR2 SYGVKD. J was trimmed by 0 bases and V by 11 bases; bases with no gene match: 6. CDR3 in amino acids: CAVADRDSYEQYF. As DNA, the CDR3 is TGTGCCGTGGCGGACAGGGACTCCTACGAGCAGTACTTC.

The chain joins TRBV25-1 to TRBJ1-2; TRBD1 is a possible D gene (5 bases). From germline, CDR1 is MGHDK and CDR2 SYGVNS. The CDR3 totals 18 residues. V shed 4 bases and J shed 5 bases, with 26 bases lying between them. CDR3 in amino acids: CASSAPSASGVPSYGYTF. The CDR3 region has the DNA TGTGCCAGCAGTGCCCCCTCGGCGTCGGGGGTCCCCTCATATGGCTACACCTTC.

This clonotype was seen ten or more times. The chain combines TRBV2 with TRBJ1-1; no reliable D call. Germline values: CDR1 SNHLY, CDR2 FYNNEI. This CDR3 is 14 amino acids long. The germline V and J ends were trimmed by 3 bases and 6 bases, with 14 bases remaining between them. The CDR3 bases are TGTGCCAGCAGTGATTACGGAGGGTGGGCTGAAGCTTTCTTT. This gives the protein CASSDYGGWAEAFF.

The count of this clonotype is one. The chain couples TRBV29-1 to TRBJ2-7; 9 nucleotides align to TRBD2. The length of the CDR3 is 12 residues. CDR1 and CDR2 from the germline V gene are SQVTM and ANQGSEA. In DNA, the CDR3 is TGCAGTGCGAAACTAGCGGGCTACGAGCAGTACTTC. This encodes CSAKLAGYEQYF.

This sequence joins TRBV7-3 and TRBJ1-6; no definite D call. V dropped 4 bases and J dropped 5 bases, with 12 bases sitting between them. The CDR3 is 15 amino acids. The germline V gene has CDR1 SGHTA and CDR2 FQGTGA. The CDR3 DNA sequence: TGTGCCAGCAGCTCCTCGGGTGCAGATAATTCACCCCTCCACTTT. This gives the protein CASSSSGADNSPLHF.